These 5 T cell receptor beta chains share one sample of origin, sequenced in a study of blood T cell repertoires in COVID-19. TCRdb's copy holds only in-frame clones and misses some; the assay was immunoSEQ multiplex PCR. The top ten hold 1% to 1.5% of the sample, which has a few hundred thousand clones, around 87% seen once. The source material was PBMCs or T cells enriched from blood (not recorded which). The receptors come from a man aged 25-45 years who had recovered from COVID-19.

V gene TRBV6-5 combines with J gene TRBJ1-6; no reliable D call. This CDR3 region has 14 residues. The ends were cut back, 2 bases at V and 14 bases at J, with 16 bases in the middle. CDR1 is MNHEY, CDR2 SVGAGI, per germline. This CDR3 is CASSYGFADSALHF. For the CDR3, the DNA is TGTGCCAGCAGTTACGGCTTCGCAGACTCGGCCCTCCACTTT.

V is TRBV6-5 and J is TRBJ1-2; D might be TRBD1 (6 bases). The V and J ends lost 6 bases and 5 bases respectively, with 13 bases between them. Germline V gene lookup returns CDR1 MNHEY and CDR2 SVGAGI. This CDR3 contains 13 residues. The CDR3, as DNA: TGTGCCAGCAGGCCCGGGCAGGGGTATGGCTACACCTTC. As protein: CASRPGQGYGYTF.

The genes are TRBV29-1 and TRBJ2-1; TRBD2 might be the D (6 bases). Trimming shortened V by 5 bases and J by 0 bases, and 14 bases separated the two germline ends. This CDR3 has 15 amino acids. The germline V gene encodes CDR1 SQVTM and CDR2 ANQGSEA. In DNA, the CDR3 is TGCAGCGTTTCGGCGGGGCCTTACTCCTACAATGAGCAGTTCTTC. It is translated as CSVSAGPYSYNEQFF.

The V gene is TRBV15, the J gene TRBJ2-7; 9 nucleotides agree with TRBD2. The CDR3 runs to 16 residues. The germline V gene has CDR1 LNHNV and CDR2 YYDKDF (reference sequence). V trimming: 0 bases; J trimming: 3 bases; junction bases outside the gene matches: 6. The CDR3 DNA reads TGTGCCACCAGCAGAGATTTTAGCGGGGGTGTCTACGAGCAGTACTTC. Amino acid sequence: CATSRDFSGGVYEQYF.

This clone has just one count. The chain recombines TRBV9 with TRBJ1-2; no definite D call. Germline V gene sequence: CDR1 SGDLS, CDR2 YYNGEE. The CDR3 spans 12 residues. V lost 7 bases and J lost 4, with 11 bases in between. CDR3 coding DNA: TGTGCCAGCGGAGGAACAGCCTATGGCTACACCTTC. It specifies CASGGTAYGYTF.